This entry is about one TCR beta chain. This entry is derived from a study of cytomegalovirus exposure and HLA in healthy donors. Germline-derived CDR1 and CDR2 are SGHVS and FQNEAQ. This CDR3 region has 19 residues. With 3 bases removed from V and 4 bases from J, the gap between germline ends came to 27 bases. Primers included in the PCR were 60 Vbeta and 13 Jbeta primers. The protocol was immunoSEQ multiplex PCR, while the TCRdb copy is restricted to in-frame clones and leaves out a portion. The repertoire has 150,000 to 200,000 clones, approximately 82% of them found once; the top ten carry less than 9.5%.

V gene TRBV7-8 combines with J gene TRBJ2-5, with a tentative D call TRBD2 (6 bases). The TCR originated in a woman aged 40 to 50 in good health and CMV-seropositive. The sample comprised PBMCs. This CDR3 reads CASSLEGFRTAGLGETQYF. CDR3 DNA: TGTGCCAGCAGCTTGGAGGGATTCCGGACGGCAGGCTTGGGAGAGACCCAGTACTTC.